This TCR beta chain was documented in a study of OX40 agonist ivuxolimab in advanced cancers. Study overall: Dose-escalation subjects each had hepatocellular carcinoma, melanoma, renal cell or head and neck cancer.

V lost 0 bases and J lost 8, with 18 bases in between. This CDR3 has 16 residues. The germline V gene encodes CDR1 SGHRS and CDR2 YFSETQ. Study results and limitations: Doses of 0.1 to 3.0 mg/kg were accompanied by clonal expansion of CD4+ and CD8+ blood T cells by week 6.

Samples were taken at baseline and on day 1 of cycles 4 and 7. The data were produced by immunoSEQ multiplex PCR, yet TCRdb's version contains in-frame clones alone and is incomplete. The repertoire consists of more than 45,000 clones, with around 77% occurring once and the leading ten covering 2% to 3%. As for this clone: The antigen is unknown.

The chain links TRBV5-1 to TRBJ1-3; D remains ambiguous. Sequencing was performed on CD4+ or CD8+ T cells sorted from blood, taken in a trial of the OX40 agonist ivuxolimab. This receptor was taken from an adult with an advanced solid tumor such as melanoma, head and neck, liver or kidney cancer. The CDR3 sequence is CASSLAGSSWRDTIYF. In DNA form, the CDR3 reads TGCGCCAGCAGCTTGGCCGGGTCATCTTGGAGGGACACCATATATTTT. The full variable domain, in which reference TRBV5-1 and TRBJ1-3 provide the parts outside the CDR3, is KAGVTQTPRYLIKTRGQQVTLSCSPISGHRSVSWYQQTPGQGLQFLFEYFSETQRNKGNFPGRFSGRQFSNSRSEMNVSTLELGDSALYLCASSLAGSSWRDTIYFGEGSWLTVV.